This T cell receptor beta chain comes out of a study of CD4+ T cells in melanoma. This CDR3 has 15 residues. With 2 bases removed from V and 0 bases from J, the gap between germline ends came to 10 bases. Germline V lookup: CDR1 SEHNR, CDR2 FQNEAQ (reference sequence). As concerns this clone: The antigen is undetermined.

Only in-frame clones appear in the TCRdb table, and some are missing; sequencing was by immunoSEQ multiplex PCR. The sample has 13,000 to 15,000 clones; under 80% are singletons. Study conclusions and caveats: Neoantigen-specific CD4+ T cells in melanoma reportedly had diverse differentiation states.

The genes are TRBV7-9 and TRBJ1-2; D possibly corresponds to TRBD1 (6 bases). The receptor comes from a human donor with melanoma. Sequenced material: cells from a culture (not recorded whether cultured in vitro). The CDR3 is CASSLRTAANYGYTF. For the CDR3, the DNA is TGTGCCAGCAGCTTACGGACAGCAGCTAACTATGGCTACACCTTC.